The source of this T cell receptor beta chain is a study of long-term antiretroviral therapy in people with HIV. Study at large: About a decade before 2015, the earliest samples were taken when ART was typically delayed.

Losses at the gene ends were 5 bases for V and 4 bases for J; bases not matched to a gene: 8. Germline CDR1 MDHEN, CDR2 SYDVKM. The CDR3 has 16 residues. Version v3.0 of the immunoSEQ assay ran at survey level. Profiled with immunoSEQ multiplex PCR; TCRdb holds only in-frame clones, not every one. The table has some 21,000 clones, 81% seen once. Sequences were derived from unsorted PBMCs, sampled 0.1 years before starting antiretroviral therapy. V is TRBV28 and J is TRBJ2-7, with 13 bases that match TRBD2. This clonotype was obtained from a man aged 40-49 years with HIV. CDR3 DNA sequence: TGTGCCAGCAGTCCACGGACTAGCGGGAGTATATACGAGCAGTACTTC. Encoded protein: CASSPRTSGSIYEQYF. The full variable domain, with the rest looked up from reference TRBV28 and TRBJ2-7, is DVKVTQSSRYLVKRTGEKVFLECVQDMDHENMFWYRQDPGLGLRLIYFSYDVKMKEKGDIPEGYSVSREKKERFSLILESASTNQTSMYLCASSPRTSGSIYEQYFGPGTRLTVT.